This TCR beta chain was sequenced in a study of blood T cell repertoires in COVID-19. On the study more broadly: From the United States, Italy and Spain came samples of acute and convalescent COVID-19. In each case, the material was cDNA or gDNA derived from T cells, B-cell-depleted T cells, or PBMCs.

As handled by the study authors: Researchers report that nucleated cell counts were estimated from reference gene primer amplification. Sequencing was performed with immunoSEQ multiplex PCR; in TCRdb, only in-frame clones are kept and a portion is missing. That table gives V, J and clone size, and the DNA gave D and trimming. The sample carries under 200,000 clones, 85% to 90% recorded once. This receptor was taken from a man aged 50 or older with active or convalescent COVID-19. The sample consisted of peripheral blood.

The CDR3: CASGLLFQGKGGELFF. The CDR3 nucleotides are TGTGCTAGTGGTTTGCTATTCCAGGGGAAGGGCGGGGAGCTGTTTTTT. V and J are TRBV12-5 and TRBJ2-2; a possible D gene is TRBD1 (6 bases). There are 16 residues in the CDR3. Trimming removed 2 bases at V and 7 bases at J, with 17 bases between. CDR1 LGHNT and CDR2 FRNRAP come from the germline V gene.